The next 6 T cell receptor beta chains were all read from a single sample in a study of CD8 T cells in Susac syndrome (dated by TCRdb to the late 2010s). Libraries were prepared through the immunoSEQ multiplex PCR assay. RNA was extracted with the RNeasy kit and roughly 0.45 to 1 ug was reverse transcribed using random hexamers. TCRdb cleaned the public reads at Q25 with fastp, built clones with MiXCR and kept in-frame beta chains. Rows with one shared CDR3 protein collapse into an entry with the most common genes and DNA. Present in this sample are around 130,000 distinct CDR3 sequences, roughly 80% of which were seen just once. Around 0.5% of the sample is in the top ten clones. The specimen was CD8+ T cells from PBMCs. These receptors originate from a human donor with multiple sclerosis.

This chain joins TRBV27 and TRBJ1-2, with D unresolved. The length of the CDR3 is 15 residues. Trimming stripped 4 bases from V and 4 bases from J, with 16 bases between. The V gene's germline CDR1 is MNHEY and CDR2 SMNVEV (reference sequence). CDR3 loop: CASSSGGTIPYGYTF. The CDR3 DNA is TGTGCCAGCAGTTCCGGTGGAACTATTCCCTATGGCTACACCTTC.

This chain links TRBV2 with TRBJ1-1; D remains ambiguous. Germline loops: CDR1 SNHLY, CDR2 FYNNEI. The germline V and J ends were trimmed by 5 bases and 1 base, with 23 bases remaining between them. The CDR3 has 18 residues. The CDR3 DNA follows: TGTGCCAGCAGTCCGAAGACCGGCCGGGTATCAGCGAACACTGAAGCTTTCTTT. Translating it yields CASSPKTGRVSANTEAFF.

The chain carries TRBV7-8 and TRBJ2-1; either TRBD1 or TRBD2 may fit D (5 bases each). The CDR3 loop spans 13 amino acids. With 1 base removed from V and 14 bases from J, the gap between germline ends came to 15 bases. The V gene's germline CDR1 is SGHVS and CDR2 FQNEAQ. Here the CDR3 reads CASSLVQADKEFF. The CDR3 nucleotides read TGTGCCAGCAGCTTAGTGCAAGCGGACAAGGAGTTCTTC. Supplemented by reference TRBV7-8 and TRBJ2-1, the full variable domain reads GAGVSQSPRYKVAKRGQDVALRCDPISGHVSLFWYQQALGQGPEFLTYFQNEAQLDKSGLPSDRFFAERPEGSVSTLKIQRTQQEDSAVYLCASSLVQADKEFFGPGTRLTVL.

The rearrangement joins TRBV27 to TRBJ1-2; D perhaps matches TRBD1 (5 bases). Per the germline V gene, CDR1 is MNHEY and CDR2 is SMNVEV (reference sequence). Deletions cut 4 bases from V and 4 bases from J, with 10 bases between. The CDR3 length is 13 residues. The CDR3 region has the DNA TGTGCCAGCAGTTGGGGCATGCTCTATGGCTACACCTTC. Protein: CASSWGMLYGYTF.

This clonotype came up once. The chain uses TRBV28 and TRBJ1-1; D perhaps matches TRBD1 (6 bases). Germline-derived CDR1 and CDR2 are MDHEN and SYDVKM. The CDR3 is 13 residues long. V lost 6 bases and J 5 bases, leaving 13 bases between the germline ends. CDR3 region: CASSSNTGTEAFF. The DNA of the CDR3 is TGTGCCAGCAGCTCTAACACAGGGACTGAAGCTTTCTTT.

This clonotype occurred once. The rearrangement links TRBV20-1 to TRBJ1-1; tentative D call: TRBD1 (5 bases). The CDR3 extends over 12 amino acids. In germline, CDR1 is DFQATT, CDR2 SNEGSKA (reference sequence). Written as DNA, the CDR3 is TGCAGCCTTTTTGGGGGGAACACTGAAGCTTTCTTT. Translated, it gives CSLFGGNTEAFF.